This TCR beta chain was identified during a study of blood T cell repertoires in COVID-19. Turning to the study itself: Researchers got acute and convalescent COVID-19 samples from the United States, Italy and Spain. T cells, B-cell-depleted T cells, or PBMCs supplied cDNA or gDNA.

Original methodology: How many nucleated cells were present was estimated from reference gene primer amplification. Sequencing used immunoSEQ multiplex PCR; TCRdb keeps in-frame clones, though not all of them. D and trimming come from the DNA, and the V and J calls and clone size come from that table. The sample carries fewer than 120,000 clones, 60% to 80% recorded once. In germline, CDR1 is LGHNA, CDR2 YSLEER. Trimming cost V 4 bases and J 5 bases; bases outside gene matches: 4. The CDR3 has 14 amino acids. The receptor was derived from a woman older than 75 with active or convalescent COVID-19. Sequencing input: peripheral blood. The chain recombines TRBV4-3 with TRBJ1-5, with TRBD1 matching over 8 bases. The CDR3 loop is CASSLDRGDQPQHF. CDR3 DNA sequence: TGCGCCAGCAGCCTAGACAGGGGTGATCAGCCCCAGCATTTT.